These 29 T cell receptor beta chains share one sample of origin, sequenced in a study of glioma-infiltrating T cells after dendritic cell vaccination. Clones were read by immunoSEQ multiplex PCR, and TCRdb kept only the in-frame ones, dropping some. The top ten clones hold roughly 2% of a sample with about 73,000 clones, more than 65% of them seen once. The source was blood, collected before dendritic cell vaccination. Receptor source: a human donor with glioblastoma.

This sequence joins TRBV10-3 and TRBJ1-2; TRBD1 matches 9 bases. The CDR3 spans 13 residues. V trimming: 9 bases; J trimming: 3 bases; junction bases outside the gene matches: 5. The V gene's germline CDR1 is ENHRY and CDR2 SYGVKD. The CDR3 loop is CAIRDRAHYGYTF. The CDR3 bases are TGTGCCATACGGGACAGGGCCCACTATGGCTACACCTTC.

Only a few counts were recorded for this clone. The CDR3 spells CASSGGQGDNSPLHF. For the CDR3, the DNA is TGTGCCAGCAGCGGGGGACAGGGCGATAATTCACCCCTCCACTTT. The V call is TRBV2, the J call TRBJ1-6, with 9 bases fitting TRBD1. CDR1 and CDR2 from the germline V gene are SNHLY and FYNNEI. With V trimmed by 6 bases and J by 5 bases, 5 bases remained unmatched. The CDR3 has 15 amino acids.

The CDR3 spells CASSGDRGTYEQYF. The CDR3 DNA sequence: TGTGCCAGCAGTGGGGACAGGGGCACCTACGAGCAGTACTTC. The V and J genes are TRBV6-1 and TRBJ2-7, with TRBD1 identical over 10 bases. Trimming removed 4 bases from V and 2 bases from J; junction bases left unmatched: 2. The CDR3 has 14 residues. The germline V gene encodes CDR1 MNHNS and CDR2 SASEGT.

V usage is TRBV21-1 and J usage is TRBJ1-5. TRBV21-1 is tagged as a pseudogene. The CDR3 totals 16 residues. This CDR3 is CASSKRLTGKNQPQHF. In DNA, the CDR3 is TGTGCCAGCAGCAAACGGCTGACGGGAAAGAATCAGCCCCAGCATTTT.

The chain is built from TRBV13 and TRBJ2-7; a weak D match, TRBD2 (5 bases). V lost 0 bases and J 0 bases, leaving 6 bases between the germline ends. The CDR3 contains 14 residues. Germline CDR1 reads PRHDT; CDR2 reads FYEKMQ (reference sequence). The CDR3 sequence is CASSLGGSSYEQYF. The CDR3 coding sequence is TGTGCCAGCAGCTTAGGAGGGAGCTCCTACGAGCAGTACTTC.

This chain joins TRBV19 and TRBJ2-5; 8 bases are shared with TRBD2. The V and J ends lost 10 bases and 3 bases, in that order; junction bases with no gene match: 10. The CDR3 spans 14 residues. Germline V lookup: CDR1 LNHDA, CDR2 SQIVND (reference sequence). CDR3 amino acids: CATRGGKGKETQYF. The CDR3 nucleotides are TGTGCCACCCGGGGGGGGAAGGGCAAAGAGACCCAGTACTTC.

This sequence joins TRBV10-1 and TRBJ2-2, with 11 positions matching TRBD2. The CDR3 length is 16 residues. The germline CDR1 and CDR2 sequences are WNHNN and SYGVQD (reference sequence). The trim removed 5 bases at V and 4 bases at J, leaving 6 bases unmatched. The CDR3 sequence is CASSNRLAGLTGELFF. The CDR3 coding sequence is TGCGCCAGCAGTAACCGACTAGCGGGACTCACCGGGGAGCTGTTTTTT.

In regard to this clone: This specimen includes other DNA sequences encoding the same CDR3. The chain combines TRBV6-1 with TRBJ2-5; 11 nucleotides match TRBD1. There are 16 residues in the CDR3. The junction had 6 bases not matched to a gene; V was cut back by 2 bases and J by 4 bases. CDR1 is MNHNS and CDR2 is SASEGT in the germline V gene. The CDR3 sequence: CASSEFAGTGGETQYF. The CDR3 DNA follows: TGTGCCAGCAGTGAATTTGCCGGGACAGGGGGAGAGACCCAGTACTTC.

The CDR3 here is CASSEYIREGKLFF. The CDR3 nucleotides read TGTGCCAGCAGTGAATATATCCGGGAGGGAAAACTGTTTTTT. The chain links TRBV25-1 to TRBJ1-4, with D unresolved. V dropped 0 bases and J dropped 10 bases, with 12 bases sitting between them. Germline V gives CDR1 MGHDK, CDR2 SYGVNS. This CDR3 has 14 residues.

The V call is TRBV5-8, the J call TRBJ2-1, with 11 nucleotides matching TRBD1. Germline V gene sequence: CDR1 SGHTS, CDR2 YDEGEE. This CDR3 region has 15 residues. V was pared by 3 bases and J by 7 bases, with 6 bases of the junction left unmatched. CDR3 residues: CASSSDGDRGNEQFF. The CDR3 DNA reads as TGTGCCAGCAGCTCCGACGGGGACAGGGGGAATGAGCAGTTCTTC.

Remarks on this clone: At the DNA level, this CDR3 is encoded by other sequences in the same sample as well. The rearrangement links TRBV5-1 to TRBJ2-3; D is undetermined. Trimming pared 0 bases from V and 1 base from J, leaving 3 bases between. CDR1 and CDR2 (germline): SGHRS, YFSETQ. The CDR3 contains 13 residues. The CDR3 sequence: CASSLAGTDTQYF. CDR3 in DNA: TGCGCCAGCAGCTTGGCGGGCACAGATACGCAGTATTTT.

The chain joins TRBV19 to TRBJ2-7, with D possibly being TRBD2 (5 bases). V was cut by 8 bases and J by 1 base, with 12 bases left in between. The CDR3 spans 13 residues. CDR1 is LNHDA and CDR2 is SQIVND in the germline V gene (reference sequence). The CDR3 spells CASFFWESYEQYV. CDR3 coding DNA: TGTGCCAGTTTTTTCTGGGAGTCCTACGAGCAGTACGTC.

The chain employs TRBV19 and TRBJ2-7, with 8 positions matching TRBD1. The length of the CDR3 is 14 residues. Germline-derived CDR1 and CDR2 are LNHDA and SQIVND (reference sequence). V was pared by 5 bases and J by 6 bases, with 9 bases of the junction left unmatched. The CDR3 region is CASSVRGRKGEQYF. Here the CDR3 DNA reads TGTGCCAGTAGTGTCAGGGGGCGGAAGGGCGAGCAGTACTTC.

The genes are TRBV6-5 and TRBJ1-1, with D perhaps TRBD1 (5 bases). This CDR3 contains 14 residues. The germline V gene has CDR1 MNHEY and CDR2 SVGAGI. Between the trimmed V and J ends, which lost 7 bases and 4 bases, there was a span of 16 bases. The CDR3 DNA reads TGTGCCAGCATCCCTCCGGGGGGGGGCACTGAAGCTTTCTTT. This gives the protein CASIPPGGGTEAFF.

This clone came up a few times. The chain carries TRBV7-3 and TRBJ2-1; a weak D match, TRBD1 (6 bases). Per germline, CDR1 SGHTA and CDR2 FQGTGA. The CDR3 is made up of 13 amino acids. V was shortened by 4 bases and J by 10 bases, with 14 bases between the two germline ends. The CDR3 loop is CASSSQTQGEQFF. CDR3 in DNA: TGTGCCAGCAGCTCCCAGACCCAGGGGGAGCAGTTCTTC.

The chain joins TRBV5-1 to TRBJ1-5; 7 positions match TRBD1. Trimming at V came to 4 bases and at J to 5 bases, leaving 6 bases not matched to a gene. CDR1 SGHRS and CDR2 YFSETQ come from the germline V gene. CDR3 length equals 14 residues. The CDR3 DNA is TGCGCCAGCAGCCCAGGGACAGCCGATCAGCCCCAGCATTTT. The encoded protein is CASSPGTADQPQHF.

The CDR3 sequence: CASTLGGGGTEAFF. Written as DNA, the CDR3 is TGTGCCAGCACCCTGGGGGGAGGGGGCACTGAAGCTTTCTTT. The V call is TRBV6-5, the J call TRBJ1-1; a weak D match, TRBD1 (6 bases). With 7 bases removed from V and 4 bases from J, the gap between germline ends came to 16 bases. CDR1 MNHEY and CDR2 SVGAGI come from the germline V gene. The CDR3 length is 14 residues.

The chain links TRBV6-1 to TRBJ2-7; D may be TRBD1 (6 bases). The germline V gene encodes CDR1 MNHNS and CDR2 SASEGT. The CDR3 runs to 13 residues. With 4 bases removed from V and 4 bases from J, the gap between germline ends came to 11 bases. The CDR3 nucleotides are TGTGCCAGCAGTGTAGAACAGGGTTACGAGCAGTACGTC. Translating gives CASSVEQGYEQYV.

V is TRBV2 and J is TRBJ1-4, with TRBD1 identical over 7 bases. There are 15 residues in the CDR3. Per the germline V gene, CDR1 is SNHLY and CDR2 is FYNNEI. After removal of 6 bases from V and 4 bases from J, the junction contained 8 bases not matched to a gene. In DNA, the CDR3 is TGTGCCAGCAGCGAACTGACAGGGTATAATGAAAAACTGTTTTTT. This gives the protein CASSELTGYNEKLFF.

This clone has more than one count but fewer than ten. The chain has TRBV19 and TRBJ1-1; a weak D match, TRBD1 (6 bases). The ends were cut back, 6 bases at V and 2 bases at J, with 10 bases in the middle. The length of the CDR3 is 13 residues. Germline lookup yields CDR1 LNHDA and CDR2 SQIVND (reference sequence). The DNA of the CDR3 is TGTGCCAGTAGGGTCAGGGGAAACACTGAAGCTTTCTTT. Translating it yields CASRVRGNTEAFF.

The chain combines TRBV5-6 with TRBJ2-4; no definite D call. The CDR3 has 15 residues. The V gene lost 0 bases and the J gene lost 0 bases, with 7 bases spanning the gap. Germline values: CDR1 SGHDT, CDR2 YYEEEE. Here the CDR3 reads CASSLGLVAKNIQYF. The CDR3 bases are TGTGCCAGCAGCTTGGGGCTGGTAGCCAAAAACATTCAGTACTTC. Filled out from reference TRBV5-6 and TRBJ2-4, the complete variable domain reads DAGVTQSPTHLIKTRGQQVTLRCSPKSGHDTVSWYQQALGQGPQFIFQYYEEEERQRGNFPDRFSGHQFPNYSSELNVNALLLGDSALYLCASSLGLVAKNIQYFGAGTRLSVL.

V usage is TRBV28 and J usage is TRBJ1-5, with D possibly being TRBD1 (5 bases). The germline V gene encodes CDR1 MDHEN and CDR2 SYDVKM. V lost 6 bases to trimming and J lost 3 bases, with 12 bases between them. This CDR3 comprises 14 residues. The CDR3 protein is CASRPGQINQPQHF. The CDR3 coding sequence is TGTGCCAGCAGACCTGGACAAATCAATCAGCCCCAGCATTTT.

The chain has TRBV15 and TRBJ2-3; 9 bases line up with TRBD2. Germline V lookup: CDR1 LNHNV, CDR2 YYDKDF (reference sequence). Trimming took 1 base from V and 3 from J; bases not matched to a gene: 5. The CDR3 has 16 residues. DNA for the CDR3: TGTGCCACCAGCAGAGGTCGTAGCGGGAGTACAGATACGCAGTATTTT. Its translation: CATSRGRSGSTDTQYF. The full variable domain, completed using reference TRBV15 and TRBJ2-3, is DAMVIQNPRYQVTQFGKPVTLSCSQTLNHNVMYWYQQKSSQAPKLLFHYYDKDFNNEADTPDNFQSRRPNTSFCFLDIRSPGLGDTAMYLCATSRGRSGSTDTQYFGPGTRLTVL.

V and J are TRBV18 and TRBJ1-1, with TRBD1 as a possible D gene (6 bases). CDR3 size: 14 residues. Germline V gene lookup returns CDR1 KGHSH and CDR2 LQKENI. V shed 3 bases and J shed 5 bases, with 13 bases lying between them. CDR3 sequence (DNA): TGTGCCAGCTCACCTACAGGGAAGAGGACTGAAGCTTTCTTT. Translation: CASSPTGKRTEAFF.

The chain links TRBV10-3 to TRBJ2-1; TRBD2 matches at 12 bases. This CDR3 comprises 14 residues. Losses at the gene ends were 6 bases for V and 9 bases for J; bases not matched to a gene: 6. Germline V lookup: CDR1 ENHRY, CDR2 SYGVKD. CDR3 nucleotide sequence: TGTGCCATCAGCCGACTAGCGGGAGAGGGTGAGCAGTTCTTC. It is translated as CAISRLAGEGEQFF.

In DNA form, the CDR3 reads TGTGCCAGCAGCTACAGGGTAGGGGTTCTCACAGATACGCAGTATTTT. It is translated as CASSYRVGVLTDTQYF. V and J are TRBV5-8 and TRBJ2-3; TRBD1 is a possible D gene (6 bases). This CDR3 comprises 16 residues. Germline V gene data show CDR1 as SGHTS and CDR2 as YDEGEE. Trimming took off 3 bases at V and 2 bases at J, with 16 bases between the two ends.

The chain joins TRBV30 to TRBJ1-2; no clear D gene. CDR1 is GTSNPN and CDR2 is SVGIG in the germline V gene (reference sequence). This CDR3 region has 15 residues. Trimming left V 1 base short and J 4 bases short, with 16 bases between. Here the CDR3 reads CAWSGGSLSLYGYTF. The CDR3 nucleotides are TGTGCCTGGAGTGGCGGGTCCCTTTCCCTCTATGGCTACACCTTC.

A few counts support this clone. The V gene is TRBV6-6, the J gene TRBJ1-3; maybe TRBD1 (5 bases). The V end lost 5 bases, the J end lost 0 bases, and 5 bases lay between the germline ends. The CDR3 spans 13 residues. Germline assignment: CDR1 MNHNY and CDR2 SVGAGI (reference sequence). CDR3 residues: CASSDSSGNTIYF. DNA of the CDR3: TGTGCCAGCAGTGACAGCTCTGGAAACACCATATATTTT.

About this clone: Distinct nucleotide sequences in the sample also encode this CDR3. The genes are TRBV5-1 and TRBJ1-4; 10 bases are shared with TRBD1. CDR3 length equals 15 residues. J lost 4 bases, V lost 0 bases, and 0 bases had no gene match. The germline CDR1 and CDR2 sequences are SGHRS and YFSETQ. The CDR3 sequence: CASSLGTGGNEKLFF. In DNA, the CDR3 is TGCGCCAGCAGCTTGGGGACAGGGGGTAATGAAAAACTGTTTTTT.